This T cell receptor beta chain is from a study of control samples from healthy donors and cancer patients. Between the trimmed V and J ends, which lost 4 bases and 0 bases, there was a span of 8 bases. Per the germline V gene, CDR1 is SQVTM and CDR2 is ANQGSEA. The CDR3 sequence is 13 residues long. In this sample, this clone turned up a few times. Measured with immunoSEQ multiplex PCR; TCRdb has only the in-frame clones, and not every one. The sample consists of 100,000 to 150,000 clones, roughly 90% of them appearing once. This sequence joins TRBV29-1 and TRBJ2-3; unclear D gene. Material: blood. The TCR comes from a man between 18 and 35 years old in good health. The CDR3 DNA sequence: TGCAGCGTTGCTCTGGACAGCACAGATACGCAGTATTTT. This sequence encodes CSVALDSTDTQYF.